Here is one T cell receptor (beta chain) with its context. Its specificity is unknown. There were TCR beta CDR3 regions amplified from RNA transcripts. The TCR CDR3 first-round RT-PCR relied on the HTBI primer set. TCRdb redid the calling of the multiplex PCR reads with MiXCR, one entry per CDR3 protein. The sample holds nearly 750,000 distinct CDR3 sequences, about 35% seen once. This record belongs to a study of T cells in Graves' hyperthyroidism and ophthalmopathy. Stable Graves' hyperthyroidism meant no ophthalmopathy progression within 18 months. Fresh peripheral blood, 10 ml, yielded the PBMCs. General observations from the study: Also found in blood were most expanded thyroid clonotypes above 0.001. Ophthalmopathy was separated from stable hyperthyroidism by a 13 V-J model.

The CDR3 totals 15 residues. V shed 4 bases, J shed 1 base, and the junction held 5 bases outside the gene matches. Germline CDR1 LNHDA, CDR2 SQIVND (reference sequence). V gene TRBV19 combines with J gene TRBJ1-1, with 8 bases aligning to TRBD1. Material: blood. The receptor was isolated from a woman in her 40s with Graves' hyperthyroidism. The CDR3 DNA reads TGTGCCAGTAGTAGGAGCAGGGGGCAGAACACTGAAGCTTTCTTT. Translation: CASSRSRGQNTEAFF.